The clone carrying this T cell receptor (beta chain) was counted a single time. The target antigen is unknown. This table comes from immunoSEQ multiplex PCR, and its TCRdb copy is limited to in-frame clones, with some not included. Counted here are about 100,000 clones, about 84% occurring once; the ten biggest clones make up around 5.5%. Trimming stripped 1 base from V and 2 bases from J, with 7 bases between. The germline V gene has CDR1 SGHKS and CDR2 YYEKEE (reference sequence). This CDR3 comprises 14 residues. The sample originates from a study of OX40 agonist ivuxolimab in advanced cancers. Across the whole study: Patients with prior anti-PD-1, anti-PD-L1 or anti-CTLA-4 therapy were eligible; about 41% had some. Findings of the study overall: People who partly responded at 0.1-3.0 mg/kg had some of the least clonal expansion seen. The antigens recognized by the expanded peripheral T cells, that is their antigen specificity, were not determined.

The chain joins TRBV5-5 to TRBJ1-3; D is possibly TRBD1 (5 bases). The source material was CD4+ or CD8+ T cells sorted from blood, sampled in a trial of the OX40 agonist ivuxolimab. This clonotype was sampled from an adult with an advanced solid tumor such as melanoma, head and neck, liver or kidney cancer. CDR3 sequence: CASSLMTAGNTIYF. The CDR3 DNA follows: TGTGCCAGCAGCTTGATGACAGCTGGAAACACCATATATTTT.